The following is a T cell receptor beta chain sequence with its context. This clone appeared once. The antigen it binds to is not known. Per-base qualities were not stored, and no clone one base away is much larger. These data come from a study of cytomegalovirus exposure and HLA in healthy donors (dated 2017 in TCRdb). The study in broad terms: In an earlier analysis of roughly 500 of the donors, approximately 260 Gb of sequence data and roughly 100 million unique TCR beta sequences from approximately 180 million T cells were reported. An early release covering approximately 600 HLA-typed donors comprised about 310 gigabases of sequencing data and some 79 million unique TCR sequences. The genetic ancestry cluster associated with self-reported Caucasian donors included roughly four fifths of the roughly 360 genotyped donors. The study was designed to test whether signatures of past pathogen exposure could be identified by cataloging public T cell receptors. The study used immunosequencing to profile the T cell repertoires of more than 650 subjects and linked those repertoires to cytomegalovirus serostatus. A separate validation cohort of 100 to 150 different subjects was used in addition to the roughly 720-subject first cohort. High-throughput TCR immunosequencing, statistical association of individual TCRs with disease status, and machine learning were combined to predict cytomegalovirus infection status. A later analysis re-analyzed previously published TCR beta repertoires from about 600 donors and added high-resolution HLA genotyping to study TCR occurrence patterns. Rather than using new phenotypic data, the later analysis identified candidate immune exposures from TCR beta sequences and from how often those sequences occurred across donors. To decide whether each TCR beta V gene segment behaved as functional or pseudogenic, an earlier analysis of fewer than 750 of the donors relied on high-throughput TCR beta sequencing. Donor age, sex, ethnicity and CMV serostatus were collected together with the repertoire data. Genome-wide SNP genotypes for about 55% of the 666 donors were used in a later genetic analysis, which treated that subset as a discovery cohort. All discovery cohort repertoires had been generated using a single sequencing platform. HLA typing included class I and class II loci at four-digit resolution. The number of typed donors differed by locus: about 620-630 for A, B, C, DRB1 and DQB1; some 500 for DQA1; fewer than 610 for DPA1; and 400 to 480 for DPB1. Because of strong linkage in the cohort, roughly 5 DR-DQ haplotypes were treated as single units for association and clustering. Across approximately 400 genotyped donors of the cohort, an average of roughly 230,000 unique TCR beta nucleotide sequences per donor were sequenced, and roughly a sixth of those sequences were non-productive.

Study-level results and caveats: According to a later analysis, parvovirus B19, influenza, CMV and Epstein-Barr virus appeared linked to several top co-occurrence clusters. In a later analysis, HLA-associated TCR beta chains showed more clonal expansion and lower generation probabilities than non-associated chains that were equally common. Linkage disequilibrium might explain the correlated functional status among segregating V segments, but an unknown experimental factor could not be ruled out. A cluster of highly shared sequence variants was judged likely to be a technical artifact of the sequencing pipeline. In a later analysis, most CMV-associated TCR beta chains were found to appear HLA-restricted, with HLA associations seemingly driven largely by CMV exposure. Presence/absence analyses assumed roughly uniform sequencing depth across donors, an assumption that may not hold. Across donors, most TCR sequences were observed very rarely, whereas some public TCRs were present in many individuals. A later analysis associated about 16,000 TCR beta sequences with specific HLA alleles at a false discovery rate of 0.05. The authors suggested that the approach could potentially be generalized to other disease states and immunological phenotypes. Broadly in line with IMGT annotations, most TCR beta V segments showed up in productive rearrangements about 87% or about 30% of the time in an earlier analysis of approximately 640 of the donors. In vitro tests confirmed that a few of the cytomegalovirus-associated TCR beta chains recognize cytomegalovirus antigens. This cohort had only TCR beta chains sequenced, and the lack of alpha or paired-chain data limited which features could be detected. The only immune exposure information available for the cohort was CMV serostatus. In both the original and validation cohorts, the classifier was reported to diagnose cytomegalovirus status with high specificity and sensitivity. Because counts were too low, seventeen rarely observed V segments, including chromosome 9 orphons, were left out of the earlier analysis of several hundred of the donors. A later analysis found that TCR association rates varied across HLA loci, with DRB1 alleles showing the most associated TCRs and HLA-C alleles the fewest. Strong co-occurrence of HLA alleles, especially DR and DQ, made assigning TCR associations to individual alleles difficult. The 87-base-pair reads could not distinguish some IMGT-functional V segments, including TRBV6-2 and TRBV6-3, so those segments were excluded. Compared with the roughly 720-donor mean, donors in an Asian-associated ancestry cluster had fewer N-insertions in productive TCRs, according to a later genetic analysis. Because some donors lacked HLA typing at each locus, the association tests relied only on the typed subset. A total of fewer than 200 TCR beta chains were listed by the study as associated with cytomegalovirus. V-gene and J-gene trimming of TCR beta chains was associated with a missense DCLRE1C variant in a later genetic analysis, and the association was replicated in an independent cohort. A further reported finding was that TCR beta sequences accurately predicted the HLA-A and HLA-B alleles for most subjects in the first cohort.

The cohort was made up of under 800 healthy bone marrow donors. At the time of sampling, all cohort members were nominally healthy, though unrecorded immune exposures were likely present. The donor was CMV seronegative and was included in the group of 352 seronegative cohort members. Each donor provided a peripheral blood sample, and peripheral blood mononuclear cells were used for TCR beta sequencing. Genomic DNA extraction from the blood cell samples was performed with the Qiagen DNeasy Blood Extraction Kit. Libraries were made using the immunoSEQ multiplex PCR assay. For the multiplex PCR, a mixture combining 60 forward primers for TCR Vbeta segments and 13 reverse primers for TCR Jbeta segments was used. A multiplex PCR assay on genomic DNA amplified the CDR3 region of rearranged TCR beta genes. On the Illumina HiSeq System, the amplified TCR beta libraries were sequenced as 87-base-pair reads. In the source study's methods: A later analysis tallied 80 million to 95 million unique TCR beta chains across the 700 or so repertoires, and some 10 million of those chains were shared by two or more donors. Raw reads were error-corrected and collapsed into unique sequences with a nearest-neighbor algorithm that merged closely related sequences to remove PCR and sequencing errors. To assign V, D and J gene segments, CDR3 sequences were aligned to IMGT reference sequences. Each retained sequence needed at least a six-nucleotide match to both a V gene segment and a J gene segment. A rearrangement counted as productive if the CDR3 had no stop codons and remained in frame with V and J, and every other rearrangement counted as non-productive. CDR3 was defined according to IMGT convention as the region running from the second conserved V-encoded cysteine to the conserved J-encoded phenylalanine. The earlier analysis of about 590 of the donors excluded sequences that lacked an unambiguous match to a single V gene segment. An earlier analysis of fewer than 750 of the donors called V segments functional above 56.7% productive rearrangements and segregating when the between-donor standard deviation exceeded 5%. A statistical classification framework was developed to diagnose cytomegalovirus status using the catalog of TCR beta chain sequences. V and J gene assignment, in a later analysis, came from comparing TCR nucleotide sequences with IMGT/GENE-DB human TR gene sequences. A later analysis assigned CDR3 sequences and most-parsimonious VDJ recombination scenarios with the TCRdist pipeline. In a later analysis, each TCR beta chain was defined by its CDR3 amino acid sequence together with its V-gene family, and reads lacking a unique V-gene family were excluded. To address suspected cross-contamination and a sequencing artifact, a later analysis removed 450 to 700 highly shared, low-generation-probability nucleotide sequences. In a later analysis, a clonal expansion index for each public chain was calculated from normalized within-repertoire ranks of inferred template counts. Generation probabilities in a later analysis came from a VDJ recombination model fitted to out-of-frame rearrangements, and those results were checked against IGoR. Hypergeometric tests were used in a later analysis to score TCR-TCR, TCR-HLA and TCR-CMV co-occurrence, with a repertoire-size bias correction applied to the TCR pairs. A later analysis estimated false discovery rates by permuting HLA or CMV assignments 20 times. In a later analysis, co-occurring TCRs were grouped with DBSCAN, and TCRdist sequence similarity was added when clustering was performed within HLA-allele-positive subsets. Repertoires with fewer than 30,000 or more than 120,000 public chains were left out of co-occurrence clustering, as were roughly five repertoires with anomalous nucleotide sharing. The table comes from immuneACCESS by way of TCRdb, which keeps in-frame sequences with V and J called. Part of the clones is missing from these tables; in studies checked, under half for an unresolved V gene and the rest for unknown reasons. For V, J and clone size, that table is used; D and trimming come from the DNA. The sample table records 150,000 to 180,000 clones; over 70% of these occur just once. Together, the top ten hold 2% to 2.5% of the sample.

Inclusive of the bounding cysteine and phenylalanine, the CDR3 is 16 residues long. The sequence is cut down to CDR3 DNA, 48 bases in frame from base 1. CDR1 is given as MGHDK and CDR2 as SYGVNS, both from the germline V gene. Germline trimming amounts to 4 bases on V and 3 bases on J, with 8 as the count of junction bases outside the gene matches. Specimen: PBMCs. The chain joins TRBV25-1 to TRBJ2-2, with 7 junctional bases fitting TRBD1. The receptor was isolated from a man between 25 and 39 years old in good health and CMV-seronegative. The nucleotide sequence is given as TGTGCCAGCAGTGCCTACCGGGACAGCTACACCGGGGAGCTGTTTTTT. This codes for CASSAYRDSYTGELFF.